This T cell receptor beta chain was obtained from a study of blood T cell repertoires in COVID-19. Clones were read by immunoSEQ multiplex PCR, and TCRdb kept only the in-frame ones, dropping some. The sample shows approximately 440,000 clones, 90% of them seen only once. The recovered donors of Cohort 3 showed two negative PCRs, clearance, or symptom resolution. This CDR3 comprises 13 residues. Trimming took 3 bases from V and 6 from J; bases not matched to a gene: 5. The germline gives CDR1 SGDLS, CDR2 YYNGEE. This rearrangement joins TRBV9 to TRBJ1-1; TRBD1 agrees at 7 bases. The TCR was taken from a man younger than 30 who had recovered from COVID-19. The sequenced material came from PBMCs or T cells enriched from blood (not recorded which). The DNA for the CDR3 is TGTGCCAGCAGCGCAGGGGGGCAGGCTGAAGCTTTCTTT. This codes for CASSAGGQAEAFF.